This T cell receptor (beta chain) is drawn from a study of chemoradiotherapy in HPV16-positive cancers (dated by TCRdb to about 2022). Study-level background: Candidate HPV-specific T-cell clones and common TCR motifs were defined by functional T-cell assays performed on cells from a couple of HPV16-positive patients. The study asked whether T-cell immunity to the HPV oncoproteins E6 and E7 changes during chemoradiotherapy and whether this immunity affects survival. The candidate HPV-specific TCRs and motifs were then tracked in TCR repertoires from around 86 patients with HPV-related cancers. General conclusions and limits of the study: The functional definition of HPV-specific T cells came from only a couple of HPV16-positive patients, and the survival association was reported for HPV16-positive patients. Expansion of candidate HPV-specific clones and E7-related TCR motifs was observed in the tumor microenvironment during treatment, whereas no such expansion was observed for non-HPV-specific T cells. Improved recurrence-free survival in HPV16-positive patients was associated with expansion of HPV-responsive T cells during chemoradiotherapy.

The germline V gene encodes CDR1 KGHSH and CDR2 LQKENI. From V the trimming removes 8 bases and from J it removes 0 bases, while the gene matches leave 10 bases of the junction unaccounted for. Taken from cysteine to phenylalanine, the CDR3 has 16 residues. Here the CDR3 DNA is all that survives: 48 bases in frame from base 1. Library preparation was by the immunoSEQ multiplex PCR assay. This is the immuneACCESS table as TCRdb keeps it, with only in-frame sequences that have V and J called. A part of the clones is gone; compared with another copy, unresolved V genes explain less than half, and the rest is unexplained. Across this sample there are about 32,000 clones, with 80% seen only once. The ten largest account for roughly 3.8% of the sample. Repertoires were sampled repeatedly over the course of chemoradiotherapy, so clonal expansion could be followed in the tumor microenvironment. For this clone: Its antigen remains undetermined. Qualities for individual bases were not recorded, and no much larger clone is one base off.

The chain is made from TRBV18 and TRBJ2-1, and TRBD2 aligns with 7 junction nucleotides. Material: blood, obtained from a patient who underwent chemoradiotherapy. This TCR derives from a human donor with HPV-associated anogenital cancer. The CDR3 reads CASTALLARSYNEQFF. The sequenced DNA is TGTGCCAGCACTGCTCTACTAGCGCGCTCCTACAATGAGCAGTTCTTC.